A single sample gave rise to the 3 T cell receptor beta chains below, sequenced in a study of response to subunit inactivated influenza vaccine. TCRdb itself ran the RT-PCR reads through MiXCR, one entry per CDR3 protein. Seen here are more than 700,000 distinct CDR3 sequences, 21% observed once, and the top ten hold 10%. The sample was PBMCs from blood, taken about 5 days after vaccination. The receptors come from a man aged 45-65 years who received an inactivated influenza vaccine.

This sequence joins TRBV10-3 and TRBJ2-7; D call uncertain. V gave up 2 bases and J gave up 2 bases, with 4 bases separating them. Germline CDR1 ENHRY, CDR2 SYGVKD. CDR3 size: 12 residues. CDR3 nucleotides: TGTGCCATCAGTGAGGCAACCTACGAGCAGTACTTC. Translation gives CAISEATYEQYF.

This clonotype was picked up a small number of times. This chain joins TRBV27 and TRBJ2-7; D assignment may be TRBD1 or TRBD2 (6 bases each). The germline gives CDR1 MNHEY, CDR2 SMNVEV (reference sequence). The CDR3 length is 14 residues. Trimming stripped 3 bases from V and 5 bases from J, with 14 bases between. Here the CDR3 DNA reads TGTGCCAGCAGTTTGGTGGGGGGCCCCCACGAGCAGTACTTC. The encoded protein is CASSLVGGPHEQYF.

The genes are TRBV4-2 and TRBJ2-1, with 8 nucleotides matching TRBD2. CDR1 LGHNA and CDR2 YNFKEQ come from the germline V gene. The trim removed 4 bases at V and 6 bases at J, leaving 11 bases unmatched. This CDR3 region has 16 residues. CDR3: CASSPVPGGRRNEQFF. Written as DNA, the CDR3 is TGTGCCAGCAGCCCTGTTCCGGGAGGGCGGCGCAATGAGCAGTTCTTC.